Listed below are T cell receptor beta chains from one sample, sequenced in a study of lymphopenia after photon versus proton radiotherapy. Clones were sequenced by immunoSEQ multiplex PCR, and TCRdb holds only the in-frame ones, with some missing. The sample carries some 40,000 clones, about 90% recorded once. The sample here was peripheral blood, taken from a patient treated with photon-based radiotherapy. Every receptor here comes from a man aged 55 to 70 with cholangiocarcinoma. Each CDR3 is given with its conserved first and last residue. The order of the fields is D gene, J gene, V gene, clone size, CDR3 DNA, CDR3 protein. The D gene is left open where the match is weak. Clone size is shown for a subset of rows, as once, few, many or a class of expanded clone.

>-|TRBJ2-1|TRBV20-1|-
TGCAGTACCTCATATTGGGGTGAGCAGTTCTTC
CSTSYWGEQFF
>-|TRBJ2-7|TRBV6-5|-
TGTGCCACTCTAAAGGGCCAGGGCGGAAACTACGAGCAGTACTTC
CATLKGQGGNYEQYF
>-|TRBJ2-5|TRBV5-4|-
TGTGCCAGCAGGGCGGGACAGCAAGAGACCCAGTACTTC
CASRAGQQETQYF
>-|TRBJ2-7|TRBV27|once
TGTGCCAGCAGTTTAGGTCACAGGGACCTCCTCGAGCAGTACTTC
CASSLGHRDLLEQYF
>TRBD1|TRBJ2-7|TRBV5-4|-
TGTGCCAGCAGCCGGGACAGGACCTACGAGCAGTACTTC
CASSRDRTYEQYF
>-|TRBJ1-1|TRBV6-5|-
TGTGCCAGCAGTTACTCGACTCAAGGGGGGACTGAAGCTTTCTTT
CASSYSTQGGTEAFF
>-|TRBJ2-7|TRBV27|-
TGTGCCAGCTCGAGGGGGTACTACGAGCAGTACTTC
CASSRGYYEQYF
>-|TRBJ2-3|TRBV6-5|-
TGTGCCAGCAGTAACCGGCCAGATACGCAGTATTTT
CASSNRPDTQYF
>-|TRBJ2-6|TRBV6-1|few
TGTGCCAGCACCGGGACCAACTCTGGGGCCAACGTCCTGACTTTC
CASTGTNSGANVLTF
>-|TRBJ1-2|TRBV19|-
TGTGCCAGTAGCCCTCAGGGTATCTATGGCTACACCTTC
CASSPQGIYGYTF
>TRBD1|TRBJ2-5|TRBV19|-
TGTGCCAGTAGTGTCACCTTCCAGGGGGCGGGAGAGACCCAGTACTTC
CASSVTFQGAGETQYF
>-|TRBJ2-2|TRBV28|-
TGTGCCAGCAGTGGTCCGATAGGGCTAGCGTCGAACACCGGGGAGCTGTTTTTT
CASSGPIGLASNTGELFF
>-|TRBJ2-6|TRBV19|-
TGTGCCAGTATTGAGGATTCCGACTCTGGGGCCAACGTCCTGACTTTC
CASIEDSDSGANVLTF
>-|TRBJ2-2|TRBV9|once
TGTGCCAGCAGCCCCCCCGGACAAGGGCATGTCGGGGAGCTGTTTTTT
CASSPPGQGHVGELFF
>TRBD2|TRBJ2-7|TRBV7-2|-
TGTGCCAGCAGCCCGGGACTAGCGGGCGCCGACGAGCAGTACTTC
CASSPGLAGADEQYF
>-|TRBJ1-5|TRBV7-9|-
TGTGCCAGCAGCTTCGGGGGCGGGAGACAGCCCCAGCATTTT
CASSFGGGRQPQHF
>TRBD1|TRBJ2-7|TRBV5-1|-
TGCGCCAGCAGCGACGGGACAGGGGGCTCCGAGCAGTACTTC
CASSDGTGGSEQYF
>TRBD1|TRBJ2-7|TRBV5-1|-
TGCGCCAGCAGCTTGGCAGGGACAGGGGTCTACGAGCAGTACTTC
CASSLAGTGVYEQYF
>-|TRBJ2-1|TRBV12-5|-
TGTGCTAGTGGTTTGGGACAGGCGCCTTACAATGAGCAGTTCTTC
CASGLGQAPYNEQFF
>-|TRBJ1-1|TRBV28|-
TGTGCCAGCAGCCGAGGGGGTTGGTCTGAAGCTTTCTTT
CASSRGGWSEAFF
>-|TRBJ2-5|TRBV5-5|-
TGTGCCAGCAGCTTGGGTATAGGGCGGGAAGAGACCCAGTACTTC
CASSLGIGREETQYF
>-|TRBJ2-7|TRBV10-3|-
TGTGCCATCAGTGAATCGGGCAGGGACGAGCAGTACTTC
CAISESGRDEQYF
>-|TRBJ2-4|TRBV5-6|-
TGTGCCAGCAGCCAGACTCTAAAAAACATTCAGTACTTC
CASSQTLKNIQYF
>TRBD1|TRBJ2-6|TRBV6-4|-
TGTGCCAGCGAAGGGGCAGGGGGCTCTGGGGCCAACGTCCTGACTTTC
CASEGAGGSGANVLTF
>-|TRBJ1-5|TRBV19|-
TGTGCCAGTAGTTTACAGGGATCTGGTATGGGACAGCCCCAGCATTTT
CASSLQGSGMGQPQHF
>-|TRBJ2-1|TRBV7-9|-
TGTGCCAGCAGCTTCACAGGGACTGAGCAGTTCTTC
CASSFTGTEQFF
>-|TRBJ2-2|TRBV19|-
TGTGCCAGTAGTATCAGGGACACCCACACCGGGGAGCTGTTTTTT
CASSIRDTHTGELFF
>TRBD1|TRBJ2-7|TRBV11-2|-
TGTGCCAACAGCAGGACAGGATCGATCGGGCGCGAGCAGTACTTC
CANSRTGSIGREQYF
>-|TRBJ1-2|TRBV28|-
TGTGCCAGCGGGGTGGCGAGTGGTGGCTACACCTTC
CASGVASGGYTF
>-|TRBJ2-2|TRBV5-1|-
TGCGCCAGCAGCCTCGACACGAACACCGGGGAGCTGTTTTTT
CASSLDTNTGELFF
>-|TRBJ1-4|TRBV5-1|-
TGCGCCAGCAGCTTGGCCGGGACTGATGAAAAACTGTTTTTT
CASSLAGTDEKLFF
>-|TRBJ1-6|TRBV7-2|-
TGTGCCAGCAGTGAAACTCCCCTTCCGGCGTCACCCCTCCACTTT
CASSETPLPASPLHF
>-|TRBJ1-2|TRBV6-1|-
TGTGCCAGTGGGGAGGGGGGATCGTATGGCTACACCTTC
CASGEGGSYGYTF
>-|TRBJ1-1|TRBV7-8|-
TGTGCCAGCAGCTTAGGGACTGAAGCTTTCTTT
CASSLGTEAFF
>TRBD1|TRBJ2-2|TRBV6-5|-
TGTGCCAGCAGTCTGCAGGGGGCTTACACCGGGGAGCTGTTTTTT
CASSLQGAYTGELFF
>-|TRBJ2-5|TRBV7-8|-
TGTGCCAGCAGCTTAGCCCACGGGGAGACCCAGTACTTC
CASSLAHGETQYF
>-|TRBJ2-2|TRBV11-2|-
TGTGCCAGCAGCCTCCCCTGGAGGGGAACCGGGGAGCTGTTTTTT
CASSLPWRGTGELFF
>TRBD2|TRBJ2-3|TRBV27|few
TGTGCCAGCTTTGGGAGCGGGACCCTCCTGGGCACAGATACGCAGTATTTT
CASFGSGTLLGTDTQYF
>-|TRBJ1-1|TRBV21-1|-
TGTGCCAGCAGCTCGCAAAAAGAGGAGACAGGTCCCGGCAGCACTGAAGCTTTCTTT
CASSSQKEETGPGSTEAFF
>-|TRBJ1-1|TRBV6-6|-
TGTGCCAGCACTTGGGACTCTCGCCCTATGAACACTGAAGCTTTCTTT
CASTWDSRPMNTEAFF
>-|TRBJ2-1|TRBV5-1|-
TGCGCCAGCAATACCGGGACTTCAAGCTCCTACAATGAGCAGTTCTTC
CASNTGTSSSYNEQFF
>-|TRBJ2-1|TRBV7-6|-
TGTGCCAGCAGCTTAGAAAGTTACAATGAGCAGTTCTTC
CASSLESYNEQFF
>TRBD1|TRBJ2-1|TRBV5-4|-
TGTGCCAGCAGCTTGGGACAGGGCATCACCTACAATGAGCAGTTCTTC
CASSLGQGITYNEQFF
>TRBD2|TRBJ2-1|TRBV5-1|-
TGCGCCAGCAGCTTGGAAGGGACTAGCGGTCCCCTCTACAATGAGCAGTTCTTC
CASSLEGTSGPLYNEQFF
>TRBD1|TRBJ2-3|TRBV4-1|-
TGCGCCAGCAGCCAAGAATCCGGACAGGGGTATGCAGATACGCAGTATTTT
CASSQESGQGYADTQYF
>-|TRBJ2-2|TRBV7-3|-
TGTGCCAGCAGCTTACTTCCGTCGAACACCGGGGAGCTGTTTTTT
CASSLLPSNTGELFF
>-|TRBJ2-3|TRBV19|-
TGTGCCAGTAGTAGAGACACAGATACGCAGTATTTT
CASSRDTDTQYF
>-|TRBJ1-3|TRBV6-1|-
TGTGCCAGCACCTGGGGGCAGGGAGGAAACACCATATATTTT
CASTWGQGGNTIYF
>-|TRBJ2-2|TRBV5-1|-
TGCGCCAGCAGCTTGTGGGGGGATAACACCGGGGAGCTGTTTTTT
CASSLWGDNTGELFF